This TCR beta chain is drawn from a study of blood T cell repertoires in COVID-19. Study-wide background: COVID-19 samples collected from the United States, Italy and Spain covered acute and convalescent phases. PBMCs, B-cell-depleted T cells, or T cells were the source of the cDNA or gDNA that made up the material.

The assay was immunoSEQ multiplex PCR, and TCRdb's table has in-frame clones only and misses some. In the table there are roughly 64,000 clones, 90% of which are singletons. Germline assignment: CDR1 SGHTA and CDR2 FQGNSA. This CDR3 contains 15 residues. V lost 2 bases and J lost 4; bases outside the gene matches: 5. The sequence was collected from an elderly woman with active COVID-19. Material: peripheral blood. This chain connects TRBV7-2 to TRBJ2-5; 9 nucleotides agree with TRBD1. CDR3 DNA: TGTGCCAGCAGCTTATTGGACAGGGGATCAGAGACCCAGTACTTC. Residues: CASSLLDRGSETQYF.